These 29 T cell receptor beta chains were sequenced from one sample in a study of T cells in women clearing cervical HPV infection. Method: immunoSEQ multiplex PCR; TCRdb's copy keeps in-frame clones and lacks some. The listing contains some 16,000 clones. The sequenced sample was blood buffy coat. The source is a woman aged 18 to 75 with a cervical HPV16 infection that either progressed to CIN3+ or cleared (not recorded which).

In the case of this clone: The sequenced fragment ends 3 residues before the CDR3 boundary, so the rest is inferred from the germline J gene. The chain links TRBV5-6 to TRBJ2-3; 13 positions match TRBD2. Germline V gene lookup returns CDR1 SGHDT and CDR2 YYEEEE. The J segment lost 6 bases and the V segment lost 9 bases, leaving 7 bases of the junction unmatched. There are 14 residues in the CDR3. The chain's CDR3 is CATRGLAGIDTQYF. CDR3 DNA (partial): TGTGCCACGCGGGGACTAGCGGGAATTGATACG.

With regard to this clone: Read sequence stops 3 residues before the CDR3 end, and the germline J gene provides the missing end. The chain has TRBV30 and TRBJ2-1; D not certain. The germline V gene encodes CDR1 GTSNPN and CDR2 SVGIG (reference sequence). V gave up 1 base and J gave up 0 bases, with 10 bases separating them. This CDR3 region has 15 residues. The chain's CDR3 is CAWSAGRSSYNEQFF. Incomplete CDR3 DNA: TGTGCCTGGAGTGCAGGTAGAAGCTCCTACAATGAG.

The CDR3 spells CASSVTGEGTNEKLFF. The CDR3 bases that were read are TGTGCCAGCAGCGTGACAGGGGAAGGGACTAATGAAAAA. The chain links TRBV5-4 to TRBJ1-4; 8 nucleotides align to TRBD1. The read finishes 3 residues shy of the CDR3 end, and the germline J gene is used to complete it. V was pared by 4 bases and J by 2 bases, with 7 bases of the junction left unmatched. The CDR3 spans 16 residues. Germline CDR1 is SGHNT and CDR2 is YYREEE (reference sequence).

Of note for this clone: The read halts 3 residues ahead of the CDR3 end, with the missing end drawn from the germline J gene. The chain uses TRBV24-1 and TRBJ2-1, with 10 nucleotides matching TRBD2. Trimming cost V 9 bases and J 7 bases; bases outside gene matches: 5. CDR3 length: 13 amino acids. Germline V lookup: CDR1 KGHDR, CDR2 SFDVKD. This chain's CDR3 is CATGSGGVNEQFF. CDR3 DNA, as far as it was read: TGTGCCACCGGAAGCGGGGGGGTGAATGAG.

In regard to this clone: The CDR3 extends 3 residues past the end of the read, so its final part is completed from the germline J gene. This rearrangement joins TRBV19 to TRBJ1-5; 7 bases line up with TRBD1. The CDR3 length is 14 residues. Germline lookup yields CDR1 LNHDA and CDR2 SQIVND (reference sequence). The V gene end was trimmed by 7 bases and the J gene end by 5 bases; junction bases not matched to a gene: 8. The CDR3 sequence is CASTLQGNHQPQHF. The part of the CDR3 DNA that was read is TGTGCCAGTACTTTACAGGGGAATCATCAGCCC.

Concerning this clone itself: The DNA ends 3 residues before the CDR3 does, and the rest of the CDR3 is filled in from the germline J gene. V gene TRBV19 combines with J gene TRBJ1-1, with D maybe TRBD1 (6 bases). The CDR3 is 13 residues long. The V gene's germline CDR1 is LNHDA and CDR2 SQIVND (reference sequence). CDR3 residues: CASSIDHRARAFF. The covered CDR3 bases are TGTGCCAGTAGTATAGACCACAGGGCCAGG.

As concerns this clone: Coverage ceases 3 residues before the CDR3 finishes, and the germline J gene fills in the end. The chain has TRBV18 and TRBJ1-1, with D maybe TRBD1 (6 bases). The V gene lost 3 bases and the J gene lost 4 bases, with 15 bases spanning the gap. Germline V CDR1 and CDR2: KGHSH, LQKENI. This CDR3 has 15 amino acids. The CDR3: CASSPRSRGGTEAFF. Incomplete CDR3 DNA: TGTGCCAGCTCACCGCGTTCCAGGGGCGGCACTGAA. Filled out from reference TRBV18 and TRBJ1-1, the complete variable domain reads NAGVMQNPRHLVRRRGQEARLRCSPMKGHSHVYWYRQLPEEGLKFMVYLQKENIIDESGMPKERFSAEFPKEGPSILRIQQVVRGDSAAYFCASSPRSRGGTEAFFGQGTRLTVV.

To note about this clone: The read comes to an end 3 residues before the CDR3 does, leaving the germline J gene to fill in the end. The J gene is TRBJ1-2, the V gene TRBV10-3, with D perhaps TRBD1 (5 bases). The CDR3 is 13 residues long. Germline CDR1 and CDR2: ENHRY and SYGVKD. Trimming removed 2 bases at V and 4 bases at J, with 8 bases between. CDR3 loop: CAISERGSYGYTF. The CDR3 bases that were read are TGTGCCATCAGTGAGAGGGGCAGCTATGGC.

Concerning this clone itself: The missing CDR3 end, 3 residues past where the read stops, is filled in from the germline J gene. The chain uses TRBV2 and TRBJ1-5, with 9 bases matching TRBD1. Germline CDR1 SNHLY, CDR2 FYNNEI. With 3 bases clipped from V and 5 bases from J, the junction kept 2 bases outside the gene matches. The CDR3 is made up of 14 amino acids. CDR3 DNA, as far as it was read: TGTGCCAGCAGTGAGGGGACAGGGTATCAGCCC. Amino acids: CASSEGTGYQP. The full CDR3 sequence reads CASSEGTGYQPQHF.

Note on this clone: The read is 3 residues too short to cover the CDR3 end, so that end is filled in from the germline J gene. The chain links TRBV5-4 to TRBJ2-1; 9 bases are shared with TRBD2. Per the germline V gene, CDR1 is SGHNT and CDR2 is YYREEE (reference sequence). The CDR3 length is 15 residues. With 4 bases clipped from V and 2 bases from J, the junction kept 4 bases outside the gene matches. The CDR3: CASSPLAGPYNEQFF. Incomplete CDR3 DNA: TGTGCCAGCAGCCCTCTAGCGGGGCCCTACAATGAG.

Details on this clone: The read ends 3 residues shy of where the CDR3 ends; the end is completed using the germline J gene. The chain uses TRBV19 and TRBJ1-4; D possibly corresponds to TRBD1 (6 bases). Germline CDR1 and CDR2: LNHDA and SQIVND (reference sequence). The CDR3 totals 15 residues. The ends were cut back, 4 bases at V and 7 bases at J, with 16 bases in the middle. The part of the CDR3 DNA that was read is TGTGCCAGTAGTACGGGACAAGTAGTGGGTGAAAAA. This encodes CASSTGQVVGEK. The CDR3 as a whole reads CASSTGQVVGEKLFF.

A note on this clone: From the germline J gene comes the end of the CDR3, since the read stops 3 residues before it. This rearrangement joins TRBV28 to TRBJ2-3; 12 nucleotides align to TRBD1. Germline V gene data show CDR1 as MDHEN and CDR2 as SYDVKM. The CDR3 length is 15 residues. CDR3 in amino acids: CASSSPGQGAWTQYF. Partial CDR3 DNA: TGTGCCAGCAGTTCCCCGGGACAGGGGGCATGGACG.

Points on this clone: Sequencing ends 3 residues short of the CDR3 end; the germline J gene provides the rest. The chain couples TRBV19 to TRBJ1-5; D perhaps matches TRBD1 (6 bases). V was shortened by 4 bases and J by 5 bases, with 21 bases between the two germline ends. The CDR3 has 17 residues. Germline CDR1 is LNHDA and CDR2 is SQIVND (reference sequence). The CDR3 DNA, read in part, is TGTGCCAGTAGTAGGGACACTCTACTCCTCTCAGATCAGCCC. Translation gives CASSRDTLLLSDQP. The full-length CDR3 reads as CASSRDTLLLSDQPQHF. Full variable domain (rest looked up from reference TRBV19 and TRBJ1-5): DGGITQSPKYLFRKEGQNVTLSCEQNLNHDAMYWYRQDPGQGLRLIYYSQIVNDFQKGDIAEGYSVSREKKESFPLTVTSAQKNPTAFYLCASSRDTLLLSDQPQHFGDGTRLSIL.

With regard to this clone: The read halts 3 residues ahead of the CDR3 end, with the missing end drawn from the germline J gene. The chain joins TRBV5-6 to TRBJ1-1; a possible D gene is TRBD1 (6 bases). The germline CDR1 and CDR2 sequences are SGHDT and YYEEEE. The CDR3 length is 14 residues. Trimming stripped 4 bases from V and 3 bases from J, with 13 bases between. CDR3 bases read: TGTGCCAGCAGCCTCCGTTGGGGGCACACTGAA. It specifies CASSLRWGHTE. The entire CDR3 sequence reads CASSLRWGHTEAFF.

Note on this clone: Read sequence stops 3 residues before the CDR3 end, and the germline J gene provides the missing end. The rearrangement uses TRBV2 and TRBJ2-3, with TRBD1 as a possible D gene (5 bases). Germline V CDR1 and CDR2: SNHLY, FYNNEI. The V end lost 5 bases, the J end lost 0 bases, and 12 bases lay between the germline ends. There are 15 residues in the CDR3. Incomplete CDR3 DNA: TGTGCCAGCAGTTTAGGACATTATAGCACAGATACG. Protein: CASSLGHYSTDT. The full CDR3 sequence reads CASSLGHYSTDTQYF.

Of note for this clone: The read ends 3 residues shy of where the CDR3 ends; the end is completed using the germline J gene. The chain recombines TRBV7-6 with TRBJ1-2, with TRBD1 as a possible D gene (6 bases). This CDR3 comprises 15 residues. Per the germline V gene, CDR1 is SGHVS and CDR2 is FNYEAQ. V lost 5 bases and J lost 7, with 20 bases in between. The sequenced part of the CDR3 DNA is TGTGCCAGCAGCCCCTCCGGGACACCTTCGGGTGGC. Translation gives CASSPSGTPSGG. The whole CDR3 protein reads CASSPSGTPSGGYTF.

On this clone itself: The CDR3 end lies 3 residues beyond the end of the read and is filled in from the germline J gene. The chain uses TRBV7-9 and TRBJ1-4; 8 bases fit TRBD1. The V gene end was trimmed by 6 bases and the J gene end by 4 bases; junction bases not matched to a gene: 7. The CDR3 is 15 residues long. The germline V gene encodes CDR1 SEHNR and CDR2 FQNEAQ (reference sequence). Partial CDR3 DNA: TGTGCCAGCAGGATATCAGGGGGCGTTAATGAAAAA. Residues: CASRISGGVNEK. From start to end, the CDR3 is CASRISGGVNEKLFF.

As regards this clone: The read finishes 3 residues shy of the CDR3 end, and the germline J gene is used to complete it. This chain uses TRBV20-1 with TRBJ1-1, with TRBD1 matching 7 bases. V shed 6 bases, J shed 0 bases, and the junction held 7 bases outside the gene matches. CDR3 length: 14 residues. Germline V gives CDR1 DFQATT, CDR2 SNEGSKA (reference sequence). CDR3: CSASTGTMNTEAFF. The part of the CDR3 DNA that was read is TGCAGTGCCTCGACAGGGACCATGAACACTGAA.

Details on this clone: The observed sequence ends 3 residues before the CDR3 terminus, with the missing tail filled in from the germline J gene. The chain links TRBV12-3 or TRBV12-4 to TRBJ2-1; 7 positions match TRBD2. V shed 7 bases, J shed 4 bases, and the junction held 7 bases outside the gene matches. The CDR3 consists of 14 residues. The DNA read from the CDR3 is TGTGCCAGCAATGTGGGCGGGGGATACAATGAG. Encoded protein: CASNVGGGYNE. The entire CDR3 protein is CASNVGGGYNEQFF.

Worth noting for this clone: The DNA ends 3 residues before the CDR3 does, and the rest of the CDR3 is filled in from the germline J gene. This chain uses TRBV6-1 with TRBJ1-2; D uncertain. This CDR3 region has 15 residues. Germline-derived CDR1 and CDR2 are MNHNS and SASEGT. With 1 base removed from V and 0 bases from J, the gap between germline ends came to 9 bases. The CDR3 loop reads CASSEVGTSNYGYTF. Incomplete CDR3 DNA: TGTGCCAGCAGTGAAGTGGGCACCTCTAACTATGGC.

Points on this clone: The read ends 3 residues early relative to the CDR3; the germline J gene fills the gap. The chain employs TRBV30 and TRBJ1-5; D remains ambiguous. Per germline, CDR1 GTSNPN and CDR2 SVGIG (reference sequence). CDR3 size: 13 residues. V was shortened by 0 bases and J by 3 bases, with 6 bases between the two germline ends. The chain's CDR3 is CAWSVQANQPQHF. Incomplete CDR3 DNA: TGTGCCTGGAGTGTGCAGGCCAATCAGCCC.

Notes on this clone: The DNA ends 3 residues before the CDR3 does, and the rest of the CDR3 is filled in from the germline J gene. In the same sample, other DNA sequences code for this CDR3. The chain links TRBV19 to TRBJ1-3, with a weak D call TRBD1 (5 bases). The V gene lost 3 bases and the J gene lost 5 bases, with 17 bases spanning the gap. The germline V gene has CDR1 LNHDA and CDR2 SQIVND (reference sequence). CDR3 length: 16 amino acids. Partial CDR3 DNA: TGTGCCAGTAGTATTATCCCAGGGAGTAATAGAAACACC. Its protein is CASSIIPGSNRNT. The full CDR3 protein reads CASSIIPGSNRNTIYF.

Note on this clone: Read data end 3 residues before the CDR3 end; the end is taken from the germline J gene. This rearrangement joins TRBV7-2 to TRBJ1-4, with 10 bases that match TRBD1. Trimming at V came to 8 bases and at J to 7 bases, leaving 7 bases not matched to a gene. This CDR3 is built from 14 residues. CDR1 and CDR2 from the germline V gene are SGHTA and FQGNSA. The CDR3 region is CASGSRTGGEKLFF. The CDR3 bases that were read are TGTGCCAGCGGATCCCGGACAGGGGGTGAAAAA.

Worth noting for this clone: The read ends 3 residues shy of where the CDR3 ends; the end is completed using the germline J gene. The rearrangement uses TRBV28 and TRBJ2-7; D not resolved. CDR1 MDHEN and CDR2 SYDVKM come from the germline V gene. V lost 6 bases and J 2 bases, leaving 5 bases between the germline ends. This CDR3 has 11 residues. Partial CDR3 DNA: TGTGCCAGCAGATCTACCTACGAG. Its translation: CASRSTYE. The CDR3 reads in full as CASRSTYEQYF.

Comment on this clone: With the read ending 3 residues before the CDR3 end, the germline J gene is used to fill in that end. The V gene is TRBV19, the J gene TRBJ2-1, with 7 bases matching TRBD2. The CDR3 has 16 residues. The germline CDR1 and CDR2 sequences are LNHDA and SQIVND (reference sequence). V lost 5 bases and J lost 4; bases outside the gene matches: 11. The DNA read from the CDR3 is TGTGCCAGTAGTGTCACCCTAGCGGCCCAATACAATGAG. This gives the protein CASSVTLAAQYNE. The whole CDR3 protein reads CASSVTLAAQYNEQFF. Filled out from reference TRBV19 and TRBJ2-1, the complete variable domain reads DGGITQSPKYLFRKEGQNVTLSCEQNLNHDAMYWYRQDPGQGLRLIYYSQIVNDFQKGDIAEGYSVSREKKESFPLTVTSAQKNPTAFYLCASSVTLAAQYNEQFFGPGTRLTVL.

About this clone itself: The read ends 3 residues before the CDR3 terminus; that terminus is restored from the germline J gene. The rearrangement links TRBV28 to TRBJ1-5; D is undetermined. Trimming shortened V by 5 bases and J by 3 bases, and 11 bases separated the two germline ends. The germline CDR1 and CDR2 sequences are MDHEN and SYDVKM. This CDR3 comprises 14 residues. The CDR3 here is CASSLRSPNQPQHF. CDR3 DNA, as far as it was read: TGTGCCAGCAGTCTGCGGTCCCCCAATCAGCCC.

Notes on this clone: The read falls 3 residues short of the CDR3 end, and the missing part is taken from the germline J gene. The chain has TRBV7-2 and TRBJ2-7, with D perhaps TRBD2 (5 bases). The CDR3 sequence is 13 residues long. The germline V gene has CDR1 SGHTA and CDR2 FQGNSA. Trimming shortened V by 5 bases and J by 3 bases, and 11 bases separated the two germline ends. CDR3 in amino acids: CASSQPGNYEQYF. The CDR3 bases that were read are TGTGCCAGCAGCCAACCGGGGAACTACGAG.

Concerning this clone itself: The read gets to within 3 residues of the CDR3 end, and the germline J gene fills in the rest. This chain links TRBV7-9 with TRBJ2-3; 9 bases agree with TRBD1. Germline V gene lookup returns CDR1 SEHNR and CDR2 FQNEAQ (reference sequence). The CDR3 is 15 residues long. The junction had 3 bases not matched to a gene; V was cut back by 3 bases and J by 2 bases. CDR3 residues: CASSFGTGPTDTQYF. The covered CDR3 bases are TGTGCCAGCAGCTTCGGGACAGGGCCCACAGATACG.

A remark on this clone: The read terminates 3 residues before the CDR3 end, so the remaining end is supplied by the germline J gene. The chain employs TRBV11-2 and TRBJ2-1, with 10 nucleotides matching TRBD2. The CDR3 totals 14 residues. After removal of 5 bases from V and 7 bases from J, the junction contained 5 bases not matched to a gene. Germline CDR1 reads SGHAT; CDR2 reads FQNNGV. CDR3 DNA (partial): TGTGCCAGCAGCCCCACTAGCGGGGTAAATGAG. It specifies CASSPTSGVNE. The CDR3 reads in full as CASSPTSGVNEQFF.